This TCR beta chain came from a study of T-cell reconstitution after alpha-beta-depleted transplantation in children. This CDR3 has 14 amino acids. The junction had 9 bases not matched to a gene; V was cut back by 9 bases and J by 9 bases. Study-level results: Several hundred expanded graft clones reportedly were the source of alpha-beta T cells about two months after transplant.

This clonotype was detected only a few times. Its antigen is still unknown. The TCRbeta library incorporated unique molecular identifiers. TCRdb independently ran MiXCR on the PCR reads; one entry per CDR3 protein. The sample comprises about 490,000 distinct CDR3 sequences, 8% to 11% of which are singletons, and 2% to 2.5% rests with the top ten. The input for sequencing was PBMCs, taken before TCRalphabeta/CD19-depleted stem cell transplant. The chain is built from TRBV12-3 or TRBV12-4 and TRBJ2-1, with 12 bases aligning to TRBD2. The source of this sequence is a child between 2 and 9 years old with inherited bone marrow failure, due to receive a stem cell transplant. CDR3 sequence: CASQRLAGEGEQFF. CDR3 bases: TGTGCCAGTCAGAGACTAGCGGGAGAAGGTGAGCAGTTCTTC.